Listed below are T cell receptor beta chains from one sample, sequenced in a study of blood T cell repertoires in COVID-19. The protocol was immunoSEQ multiplex PCR, while the TCRdb copy is restricted to in-frame clones and leaves out a portion. The sample lists a few hundred thousand clones, about nine tenths occurring once. The sequencing sample was made of peripheral blood. All receptors come from a woman aged 25 to 39 with COVID-19, enrolled during active disease. The CDR3 runs from the conserved cysteine through the conserved F or W. The order of the fields is CDR3 length, D gene, clone size, J gene, V gene, CDR3 DNA, CDR3 protein. A D gene is named only where the DNA matches it firmly. Rows may omit the clone size; those that give it use once, few, many or a size class.

len: 14
d_gene: -
abundance: -
j_gene: TRBJ2-2
v_gene: TRBV24-1
CDR3nt: TGTGCCACCAGTCGGCAGGGTGGCACCGGGGAGCTGTTTTTT
CDR3aa: CATSRQGGTGELFF

len: 13
d_gene: TRBD1
abundance: -
j_gene: TRBJ1-2
v_gene: TRBV19
CDR3nt: TGTGCCAGTAGTTCCCGGGACAGGGACGGCTACACCTTC
CDR3aa: CASSSRDRDGYTF

len: 12
d_gene: -
abundance: -
j_gene: TRBJ2-1
v_gene: TRBV6-6
CDR3nt: TGTGCCAGCAGCCCACTAGAAAATGAGCAGTTCTTC
CDR3aa: CASSPLENEQFF

len: 15
d_gene: -
abundance: -
j_gene: TRBJ2-7
v_gene: TRBV4-3
CDR3nt: TGCGCCAGCAGCCAAGAAGGAGCTAGCTCCTACGAGCAGTACTTC
CDR3aa: CASSQEGASSYEQYF

len: 10
d_gene: -
abundance: -
j_gene: TRBJ2-3
v_gene: TRBV29-1
CDR3nt: TGCAGCGGGTGGAGTTATACGCAGTATTTT
CDR3aa: CSGWSYTQYF

len: 15
d_gene: -
abundance: once
j_gene: TRBJ1-4
v_gene: TRBV5-1
CDR3nt: TGCGCCAGCAGCTTGGTTGGGGCTGCTAATGAAAAACTGTTTTTT
CDR3aa: CASSLVGAANEKLFF

len: 15
d_gene: TRBD2
abundance: -
j_gene: TRBJ2-7
v_gene: TRBV30
CDR3nt: TGTGCCTGGACCTTAACGAGACTAGCGGGAGGGGAGCAGTACTTC
CDR3aa: CAWTLTRLAGGEQYF

len: 13
d_gene: -
abundance: -
j_gene: TRBJ1-2
v_gene: TRBV18
CDR3nt: TGTGCCAGCTCACCCGGACAGAAGGATGGCTACACCTTC
CDR3aa: CASSPGQKDGYTF

len: 12
d_gene: -
abundance: once
j_gene: TRBJ1-1
v_gene: TRBV11-3
CDR3nt: TGTGCCAGCAGCTTAGGAGACACTGAAGCTTTCTTT
CDR3aa: CASSLGDTEAFF

len: 16
d_gene: -
abundance: -
j_gene: TRBJ1-4
v_gene: TRBV2
CDR3nt: TGTGCCAGCAGGAAACAACCGAATCCCACTAATGAAAAACTGTTTTTT
CDR3aa: CASRKQPNPTNEKLFF

len: 15
d_gene: -
abundance: once
j_gene: TRBJ2-7
v_gene: TRBV5-1
CDR3nt: TGCGCCAGCAGCTTGCTGGGAGACATCTCCTACGAGCAGTACTTC
CDR3aa: CASSLLGDISYEQYF

len: 15
d_gene: TRBD1
abundance: -
j_gene: TRBJ2-5
v_gene: TRBV19
CDR3nt: TGTGCCAGTAGTATTTCTACAGGGGGGAGGGAGACCCAGTACTTC
CDR3aa: CASSISTGGRETQYF

len: 15
d_gene: -
abundance: -
j_gene: TRBJ2-7
v_gene: TRBV25-1
CDR3nt: TGTGCCAGCAGTGATATTAAGCACCCACCTGACGAGCAGTACTTC
CDR3aa: CASSDIKHPPDEQYF

len: 17
d_gene: TRBD1
abundance: few
j_gene: TRBJ1-5
v_gene: TRBV6-4
CDR3nt: TGTGCCAGCAGTGAGGGCCCGGACAGGGAAACCAAACAGCCCCAGCATTTT
CDR3aa: CASSEGPDRETKQPQHF

len: 16
d_gene: TRBD2
abundance: -
j_gene: TRBJ2-1
v_gene: TRBV15
CDR3nt: TGTGCCACCAGCCCCCCCCCGGGACTACTACGGAATGAGCAGTTCTTC
CDR3aa: CATSPPPGLLRNEQFF

len: 15
d_gene: TRBD2
abundance: once
j_gene: TRBJ2-5
v_gene: TRBV2
CDR3nt: TGTGCCAGCAGTGGGGCGGGACTAGCGGGAGAGACCCAGTACTTC
CDR3aa: CASSGAGLAGETQYF

len: 14
d_gene: -
abundance: -
j_gene: TRBJ2-1
v_gene: TRBV10-3
CDR3nt: TGTGCCATCAGTGAAGCCACGGGAAACAATGAGCAGTTCTTC
CDR3aa: CAISEATGNNEQFF

len: 13
d_gene: -
abundance: -
j_gene: TRBJ1-1
v_gene: TRBV12-3/TRBV12-4
CDR3nt: TGTGCCAGCCGCGCGGACAGCAACACTGAAGCTTTCTTT
CDR3aa: CASRADSNTEAFF

len: 15
d_gene: -
abundance: -
j_gene: TRBJ2-6
v_gene: TRBV6-6
CDR3nt: TGTGCCAGCAGCACAGGGTTCTCTGGGGCCAACGTCCTGACTTTC
CDR3aa: CASSTGFSGANVLTF

len: 16
d_gene: TRBD2
abundance: -
j_gene: TRBJ2-1
v_gene: TRBV19
CDR3nt: TGTGCCAGTAGTATAGAACTAGCGGGAGCCTACAATGAGCAGTTCTTC
CDR3aa: CASSIELAGAYNEQFF

len: 15
d_gene: -
abundance: -
j_gene: TRBJ2-2
v_gene: TRBV7-9
CDR3nt: TGTGCCAGCAGCTTAGCGTCCAGTTTCACCGGGGAGCTGTTTTTT
CDR3aa: CASSLASSFTGELFF

len: 14
d_gene: TRBD1
abundance: -
j_gene: TRBJ2-7
v_gene: TRBV19
CDR3nt: TGTGCCAGTAGTCGATGGACAGGGGGCGACGAGCAGTACTTC
CDR3aa: CASSRWTGGDEQYF

len: 14
d_gene: -
abundance: many
j_gene: TRBJ2-3
v_gene: TRBV6-5
CDR3nt: TGTGCCAGCAGCCAAACTATGGTTTCAGATACGCAGTATTTT
CDR3aa: CASSQTMVSDTQYF

len: 14
d_gene: TRBD2
abundance: once
j_gene: TRBJ2-7
v_gene: TRBV5-4
CDR3nt: TGTGCCAGCAGCCCAACTAGCGGGAGCTACGAGCAGTACTTC
CDR3aa: CASSPTSGSYEQYF

len: 13
d_gene: -
abundance: -
j_gene: TRBJ1-2
v_gene: TRBV7-5
CDR3nt: TGTGCCAGAAGCTTATACCCGGGGTATGGCTACACCTTC
CDR3aa: CARSLYPGYGYTF

len: 15
d_gene: TRBD1
abundance: -
j_gene: TRBJ1-4
v_gene: TRBV19
CDR3nt: TGTGCCAGTAGTATTGTCGGGACAGGGAATGAAAAACTGTTTTTT
CDR3aa: CASSIVGTGNEKLFF

len: 15
d_gene: -
abundance: -
j_gene: TRBJ2-2
v_gene: TRBV4-3
CDR3nt: TGCGCCAGCAGCCAAGAACTGATGAACACCGGGGAGCTGTTTTTT
CDR3aa: CASSQELMNTGELFF

len: 13
d_gene: -
abundance: -
j_gene: TRBJ2-7
v_gene: TRBV7-8
CDR3nt: TGTGCCAGCAGCTTATCTAGACGGTACGAGCAGTACTTC
CDR3aa: CASSLSRRYEQYF

len: 12
d_gene: -
abundance: -
j_gene: TRBJ2-7
v_gene: TRBV2
CDR3nt: TGTGCCAGCAGTCGCTCTACCTACGAGCAGTACTTC
CDR3aa: CASSRSTYEQYF

len: 14
d_gene: -
abundance: once
j_gene: TRBJ2-3
v_gene: TRBV7-9
CDR3nt: TGTGCCAGCAGCTTAGGGACGGAGGGGGATACGCAGTATTTT
CDR3aa: CASSLGTEGDTQYF

len: 13
d_gene: -
abundance: -
j_gene: TRBJ2-1
v_gene: TRBV12-3/TRBV12-4
CDR3nt: TGTGCCAGCAGCGGGGGATATTACAATGAGCAGTTCTTC
CDR3aa: CASSGGYYNEQFF

len: 14
d_gene: TRBD2
abundance: -
j_gene: TRBJ2-1
v_gene: TRBV2
CDR3nt: TGTGCCAGCCCCCCCGCGGGAGGGGACAATGAGCAGTTCTTC
CDR3aa: CASPPAGGDNEQFF

len: 14
d_gene: TRBD1
abundance: -
j_gene: TRBJ1-5
v_gene: TRBV10-2
CDR3nt: TGCGCCAGCACTCTGGACAGGAGAAATCAGCCCCAGCATTTT
CDR3aa: CASTLDRRNQPQHF

len: 15
d_gene: -
abundance: -
j_gene: TRBJ1-4
v_gene: TRBV30
CDR3nt: TGTGCCTGGAGTGCGGGGGGATCGACTAATGAAAAACTGTTTTTT
CDR3aa: CAWSAGGSTNEKLFF

len: 15
d_gene: TRBD1
abundance: -
j_gene: TRBJ2-5
v_gene: TRBV15
CDR3nt: TGTGCCACCAGCCTACAGGGGGGCGGTCAAGAGACCCAGTACTTC
CDR3aa: CATSLQGGGQETQYF

len: 14
d_gene: TRBD1
abundance: -
j_gene: TRBJ2-7
v_gene: TRBV27
CDR3nt: TGTGCCAGCGGACCGGGACAGCTCTCCTACGAGCAGTACTTC
CDR3aa: CASGPGQLSYEQYF

len: 14
d_gene: TRBD2
abundance: -
j_gene: TRBJ2-5
v_gene: TRBV18
CDR3nt: TGTGCCAGCTCACGCCCTAGCGGCCAAGAGACCCAGTACTTC
CDR3aa: CASSRPSGQETQYF

len: 14
d_gene: TRBD1
abundance: once
j_gene: TRBJ1-4
v_gene: TRBV6-5
CDR3nt: TGTGCCAGCAGGGGACAGGGGGTGGGTGAAAAACTGTTTTTT
CDR3aa: CASRGQGVGEKLFF

len: 15
d_gene: -
abundance: -
j_gene: TRBJ2-1
v_gene: TRBV5-6
CDR3nt: TGTGCCAGCAGCTTGGGAACAGAATCCTACAATGAGCAGTTCTTC
CDR3aa: CASSLGTESYNEQFF

len: 13
d_gene: -
abundance: -
j_gene: TRBJ2-1
v_gene: TRBV10-2
CDR3nt: TGCGCCAGCACGTCGGGAGACTACAATGAGCAGTTCTTC
CDR3aa: CASTSGDYNEQFF

len: 15
d_gene: TRBD2
abundance: -
j_gene: TRBJ2-1
v_gene: TRBV27
CDR3nt: TGTGCCAGCAGGACGGGGGGACTAGGCTACAATGAGCAGTTCTTC
CDR3aa: CASRTGGLGYNEQFF

len: 15
d_gene: TRBD1
abundance: -
j_gene: TRBJ1-6
v_gene: TRBV9
CDR3nt: TGTGCCAGCAGCATAGACAGGGTGGGTAATTCACCCCTCCACTTT
CDR3aa: CASSIDRVGNSPLHF

len: 12
d_gene: -
abundance: -
j_gene: TRBJ2-7
v_gene: TRBV28
CDR3nt: TGTGCCTGCGGGATTCTCTCCTACGAGCAGTACTTC
CDR3aa: CACGILSYEQYF

len: 15
d_gene: -
abundance: -
j_gene: TRBJ2-5
v_gene: TRBV28
CDR3nt: TGTGCCAGCAGTTTGAGGGTAGGAGGCCAAGAGACCCAGTACTTC
CDR3aa: CASSLRVGGQETQYF

len: 15
d_gene: TRBD2
abundance: -
j_gene: TRBJ2-3
v_gene: TRBV9
CDR3nt: TGTGCCAGCAGCCGACTAGCGGGAAGTATAGATACGCAGTATTTT
CDR3aa: CASSRLAGSIDTQYF

len: 14
d_gene: -
abundance: -
j_gene: TRBJ1-2
v_gene: TRBV5-4
CDR3nt: TGTGCCAGCACCTACCGACAGGCTCGCTATGGCTACACCTTC
CDR3aa: CASTYRQARYGYTF

len: 16
d_gene: TRBD1
abundance: few
j_gene: TRBJ2-2
v_gene: TRBV24-1
CDR3nt: TGTGCCACCAGTGATCCGGGACAGGGATGGACCGGGGAGCTGTTTTTT
CDR3aa: CATSDPGQGWTGELFF

len: 17
d_gene: TRBD1
abundance: -
j_gene: TRBJ1-1
v_gene: TRBV6-1
CDR3nt: TGTGCCAGCAGTGTCGGGACAGGGTTGGTGGGGAACACTGAAGCTTTCTTT
CDR3aa: CASSVGTGLVGNTEAFF

len: 17
d_gene: TRBD1
abundance: -
j_gene: TRBJ2-3
v_gene: TRBV7-9
CDR3nt: TGTGCCAGCAGCTCCCGTCGGACAGGACCTAGCACAGATACGCAGTATTTT
CDR3aa: CASSSRRTGPSTDTQYF

len: 15
d_gene: -
abundance: few
j_gene: TRBJ2-3
v_gene: TRBV11-3
CDR3nt: TGTGCCAGCAGCTTAGGGGTCAGGGTTACAGATACGCAGTATTTT
CDR3aa: CASSLGVRVTDTQYF

len: 14
d_gene: -
abundance: -
j_gene: TRBJ2-7
v_gene: TRBV6-2/TRBV6-3
CDR3nt: TGTGCCAGCAGTTACTCAATAGCGGTCTACGAGCAGTACTTC
CDR3aa: CASSYSIAVYEQYF

len: 15
d_gene: TRBD2
abundance: -
j_gene: TRBJ2-3
v_gene: TRBV12-5
CDR3nt: TGTGCTAGTGGAGGACTAGCGGGAGGCACAGATACGCAGTATTTT
CDR3aa: CASGGLAGGTDTQYF